The clone carrying this T cell receptor (beta chain) has more than one count but fewer than ten. As yet, its antigen is unknown. This record belongs to a study of vaccination and CD4 T cells after COVID-19. Noted time point: late sampling 161 to 241 days after vaccination in a few convalescent patients. Treatment denoted: roughly 11-day PBMC culture with coronavirus spike peptide pools or control peptides (ViraFEST assay). T cells were expanded with peptide pools, and expanded clonotypes were identified by TCR sequencing. The positive PCR dates, which preceded the US Alpha, Beta and Delta variants, fell between March and December 2020. Germline-derived CDR1 and CDR2 are SEHNR and FQNEAQ (reference sequence). V was pared by 4 bases and J by 3 bases, with 8 bases of the junction left unmatched. The CDR3 runs 15 residues. The Oncomine TCR Beta short-read assay was what sequenced the DNA obtained from cultured CD4+ T cells. TCRdb reprocessed the PCR reads via MiXCR and lists one record per CDR3 protein. The sample carries around 25,000 distinct CDR3 sequences, more than 25% recorded once.

V gene TRBV7-9 combines with J gene TRBJ2-7, with TRBD1 matching over 8 bases. The receptor comes from a human donor who had recovered from COVID-19. Sequences were derived from CD4+ T cells from blood, cultured in vitro, sampled about 7 months after SARS-CoV-2 vaccination. CDR3 coding DNA: TGTGCCAGCAGCTCCCTCCGGACAGGGTACTACGAGCAGTACTTC. The encoded protein is CASSSLRTGYYEQYF.